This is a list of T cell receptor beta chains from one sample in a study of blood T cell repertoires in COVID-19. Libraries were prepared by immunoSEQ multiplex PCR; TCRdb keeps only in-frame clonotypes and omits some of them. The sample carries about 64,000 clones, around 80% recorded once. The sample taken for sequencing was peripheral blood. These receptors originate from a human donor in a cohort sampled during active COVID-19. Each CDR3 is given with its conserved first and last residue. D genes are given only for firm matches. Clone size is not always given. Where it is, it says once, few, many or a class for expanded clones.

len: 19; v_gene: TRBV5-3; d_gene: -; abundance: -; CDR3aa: CARSLVGAGDLHCTDTQYF
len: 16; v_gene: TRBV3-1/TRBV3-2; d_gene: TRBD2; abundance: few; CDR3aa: CASSHGLAGGGYEQYF
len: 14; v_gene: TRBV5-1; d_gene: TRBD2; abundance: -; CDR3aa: CASSHGLVRETQYF
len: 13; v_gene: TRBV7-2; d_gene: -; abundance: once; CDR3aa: CASSSRQVRGQFF
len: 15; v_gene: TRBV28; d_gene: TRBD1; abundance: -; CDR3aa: CASSSHRGQHNEQFF
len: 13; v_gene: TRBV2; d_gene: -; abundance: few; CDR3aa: CASSRQGTDTQYF
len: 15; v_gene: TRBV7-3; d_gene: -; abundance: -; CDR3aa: CASSSTGTTFDGYTF
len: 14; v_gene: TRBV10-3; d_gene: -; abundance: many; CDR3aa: CATRQVSSSYEQYF
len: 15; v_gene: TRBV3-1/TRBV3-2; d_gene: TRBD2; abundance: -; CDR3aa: CASRDLAGGRETQYF
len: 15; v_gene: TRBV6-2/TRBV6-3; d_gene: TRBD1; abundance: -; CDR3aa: CASSDMEQGAYEQYF
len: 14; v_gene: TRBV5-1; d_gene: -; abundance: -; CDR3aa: CASSVAGWVNEQFF
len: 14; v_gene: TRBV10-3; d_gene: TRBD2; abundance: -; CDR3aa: CAIRAGVNTGELFF
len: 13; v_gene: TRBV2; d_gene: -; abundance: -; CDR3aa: CASSVESNQPQHF
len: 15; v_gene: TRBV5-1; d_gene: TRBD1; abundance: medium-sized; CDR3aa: CASSLSRGQFNEQFF
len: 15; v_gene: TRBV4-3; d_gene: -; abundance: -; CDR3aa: CASSQDPASGQPQHF
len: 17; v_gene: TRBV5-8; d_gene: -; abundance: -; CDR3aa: CASSTATRGGRQETQYF
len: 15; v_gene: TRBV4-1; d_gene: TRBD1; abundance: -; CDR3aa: CASSQADRGWNTQYF
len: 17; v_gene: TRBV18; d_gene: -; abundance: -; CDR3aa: CASSPSRSGAGSYEQYF
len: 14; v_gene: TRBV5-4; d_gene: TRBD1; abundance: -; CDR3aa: CASSDSRGQGGYTF
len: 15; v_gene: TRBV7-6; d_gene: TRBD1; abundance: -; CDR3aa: CASTKLGTGSETQYF
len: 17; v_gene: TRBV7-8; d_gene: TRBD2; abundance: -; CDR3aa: CASSFIAGGPRTGELFF
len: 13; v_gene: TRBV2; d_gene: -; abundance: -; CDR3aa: CASSETRLYGYTF
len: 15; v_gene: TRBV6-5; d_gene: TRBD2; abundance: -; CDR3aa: CASRQRGGGTDTQYF
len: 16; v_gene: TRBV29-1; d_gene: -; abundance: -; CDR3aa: CSGTRGGGIGTDTQYF
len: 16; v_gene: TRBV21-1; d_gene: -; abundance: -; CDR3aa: CATRRVGGCTNEKLFF
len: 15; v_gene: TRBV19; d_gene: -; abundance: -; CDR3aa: CASSIVAGFNQPQHF
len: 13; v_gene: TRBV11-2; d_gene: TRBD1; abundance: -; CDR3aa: CASSLQGAGEQFF
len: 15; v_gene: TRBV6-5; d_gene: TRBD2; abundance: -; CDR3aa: CASSKLAGKSETQYF
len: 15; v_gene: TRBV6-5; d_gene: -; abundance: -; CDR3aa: CASSYSGGMNTEAFF
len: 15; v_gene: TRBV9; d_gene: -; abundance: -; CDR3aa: CASSVTGRRNEKLFF
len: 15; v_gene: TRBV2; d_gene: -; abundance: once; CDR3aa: CASSQRRGYGTEAFF
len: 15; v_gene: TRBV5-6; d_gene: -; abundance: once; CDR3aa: CASSLFLGGQETQYF
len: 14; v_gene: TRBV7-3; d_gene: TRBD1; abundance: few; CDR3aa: CASSETGVIETQYF